This passage covers 9 T cell receptor beta chains from one sample sequenced in a study of blood T cell repertoires in COVID-19. Only in-frame clones appear in the TCRdb table, and some are missing; sequencing was by immunoSEQ multiplex PCR. This table has 300,000 to 400,000 clones, about 91% appearing once. The material sequenced was peripheral blood. These receptors were obtained from a woman aged 25 to 39 with COVID-19, enrolled during active disease.

The chain recombines TRBV28 with TRBJ2-5, with 8 bases fitting TRBD1. CDR1 MDHEN and CDR2 SYDVKM come from the germline V gene. V lost 3 bases and J lost 4; bases outside the gene matches: 10. CDR3 length: 16 amino acids. CDR3 nucleotide sequence: TGTGCCAGCAGTTTGGGGGGCAGGGGGCGCCGAGAGACCCAGTACTTC. The encoded protein is CASSLGGRGRRETQYF.

The DNA for the CDR3 is TGTGCCAGCAGCGCTCCCTCAGGGGCCCCCCGTGTTGATACGCAGTATTTT. It codes for CASSAPSGAPRVDTQYF. The V and J genes are TRBV9 and TRBJ2-3; a possible D gene is TRBD1 (6 bases). The CDR3 covers 17 residues. The germline V gene has CDR1 SGDLS and CDR2 YYNGEE. Deletions cut 3 bases from V and 6 bases from J, with 23 bases between.

The gene calls are TRBV12-5 and TRBJ1-3, with TRBD1 as a possible D gene (6 bases). Germline V gene data show CDR1 as LGHNT and CDR2 as FRNRAP. The V gene lost 6 bases and the J gene lost 4 bases, with 13 bases spanning the gap. CDR3 length equals 14 residues. The CDR3 loop reads CASGQQGAGNTIYF. In nucleotides, the CDR3 is TGTGCTAGTGGCCAACAGGGAGCGGGAAACACCATATATTTT.

This clone was observed once. This chain uses TRBV3-1 (or the pseudogene TRBV3-2) with TRBJ1-5, with D possibly TRBD1 on 6 matching bases. Trimming removed 4 bases at V and 3 bases at J, with 7 bases between. This CDR3 region has 13 residues. Germline V gives CDR1 LGHDT, CDR2 YNNKEL (reference sequence). DNA of the CDR3: TGTGCCAGCAGCCGGACAGTCAATCAGCCCCAGCATTTT. It is translated as CASSRTVNQPQHF.

V and J are TRBV11-2 and TRBJ1-1; 8 bases map to TRBD1. Germline trimming cut 5 bases from V and 3 bases from J; bases unmatched to any gene: 17. Germline loops: CDR1 SGHAT, CDR2 FQNNGV. This CDR3 region has 18 residues. CDR3 residues: CASSLRLDRGRLDTEAFF. In nucleotides, the CDR3 is TGTGCCAGCAGCCTCCGATTAGACAGGGGTAGATTGGACACTGAAGCTTTCTTT.

The rearrangement links TRBV1 to TRBJ1-3. TRBV1 is listed as a pseudogene. This CDR3 has 17 amino acids. The CDR3 sequence is CTSSQDPLGLTGNTIYF. The CDR3 DNA sequence: TGCACCAGCAGCCAAGATCCGTTAGGACTTACGGGAAACACCATATATTTT.

The rearrangement joins TRBV19 to TRBJ1-5, with D tentatively TRBD1 (5 bases). The CDR3 has 16 residues. The ends were cut back, 6 bases at V and 4 bases at J, with 19 bases in the middle. Germline CDR1 is LNHDA and CDR2 is SQIVND (reference sequence). The CDR3 DNA reads as TGTGCCAGTAGACCCTCTCGGGGGATGGGGAATCAGCCCCAGCATTTT. As protein: CASRPSRGMGNQPQHF. The variable domain in full, completed from reference TRBV19 and TRBJ1-5, reads DGGITQSPKYLFRKEGQNVTLSCEQNLNHDAMYWYRQDPGQGLRLIYYSQIVNDFQKGDIAEGYSVSREKKESFPLTVTSAQKNPTAFYLCASRPSRGMGNQPQHFGDGTRLSIL.

The V and J genes are TRBV6-5 and TRBJ2-1; 9 bases match TRBD2. Germline CDR1 MNHEY, CDR2 SVGAGI. Unmatched junction bases numbered 3, after V lost 0 bases and J lost 6 bases. CDR3 length equals 15 residues. The CDR3 nucleotides read TGTGCCAGCAGTTACTCTGGCGGGGGGGCCAATGAGCAGTTCTTC. Amino acids: CASSYSGGGANEQFF.

The chain couples TRBV24-1 to TRBJ2-6; 7 bases agree with TRBD1. The trim removed 5 bases at V and 2 bases at J, leaving 8 bases unmatched. The CDR3 is 17 amino acids. Looked up from germline, CDR1 is KGHDR and CDR2 is SFDVKD. For the CDR3, the DNA is TGTGCCACCAGTGCTACAACAGGGGTTACTGGGGCCAACGTCCTGACTTTC. Translated: CATSATTGVTGANVLTF.